A selection of T cell receptor beta chains follows, all from one sample in a study of metastatic and nonmetastatic thyroid tumors. TCRdb ran MiXCR on the PCR reads. The sample shows tens of thousands of clones, around an eighth of them seen only once. Source material: tumor tissue. The receptors derive from a female donor with papillary thyroid cancer or a benign thyroid nodule (not recorded which). Some clones in this sample may be carry-over from other donors' samples. Each CDR3 is given with its conserved first and last residue. D genes are given only for firm matches. Not every row has a clone size; where given, it reads once, few, many or a size class.

abundance	d_gene	v_gene	j_gene	len	CDR3aa	CDR3nt
many	-	TRBV5-1	TRBJ2-5	14	CASSLTGNQETQYF	TGCGCCAGCAGCTTGACAGGGAACCAAGAGACCCAGTACTTC
many	-	TRBV19	TRBJ1-1	12	CASGPGNTEAFF	TGTGCCAGCGGGCCTGGGAACACTGAAGCTTTCTTT
-	-	TRBV20-1	TRBJ2-5	14	CSARGHGGMETQYF	TGCAGTGCTAGAGGGCACGGGGGCATGGAGACCCAGTACTTC
many	-	TRBV5-1	TRBJ1-1	13	CASSPPANTEAFF	TGCGCCAGCAGCCCGCCGGCAAACACTGAAGCTTTCTTT
few	-	TRBV24-1	TRBJ2-7	11	CATSFLGYQYF	TGTGCCACCAGTTTCTTGGGCTATCAGTACTTC
few	-	TRBV29-1	TRBJ2-5	14	CSVDGSSDLETQYF	TGCAGCGTTGATGGGTCTAGCGACTTAGAGACCCAGTACTTC
many	-	TRBV6-1	TRBJ2-7	15	CASSRSVSLSYEQYF	TGTGCCAGCAGTCGCAGCGTCAGTCTCTCCTACGAGCAGTACTTC
many	TRBD2	TRBV12-3/TRBV12-4	TRBJ2-7	14	CASRIAGGTYEQYF	TGTGCCAGCAGAATAGCGGGAGGGACGTACGAGCAGTACTTC
many	TRBD1	TRBV28	TRBJ2-7	15	CASSLHGTGAYEQYF	TGTGCCAGCAGTCTACATGGGACAGGGGCCTACGAGCAGTACTTC
large	-	TRBV6-1	TRBJ1-1	15	CASSEAAGEGTEAFF	TGTGCCAGCAGTGAAGCGGCAGGGGAGGGCACTGAAGCTTTCTTT
many	-	TRBV6-5	TRBJ1-1	17	CASSYSKIGPGGTEAFF	TGTGCCAGCAGTTACTCGAAGATAGGGCCGGGGGGCACTGAAGCTTTCTTT
many	TRBD2	TRBV10-3	TRBJ2-1	13	CAILTSGNNEQFF	TGTGCCATCCTGACTAGCGGGAACAATGAGCAGTTCTTC
many	-	TRBV3-1	TRBJ2-1	14	CASSQEVLPNEQFF	TGTGCCAGCAGCCAAGAGGTCCTACCCAATGAGCAGTTCTTC
-	-	TRBV27	TRBJ2-5	16	CASSQGLGGLGETQYF	TGTGCCAGCAGTCAGGGCCTCGGCGGTCTGGGAGAGACCCAGTACTTC
many	-	TRBV20-1	TRBJ2-7	12	CSARDPRLEQYF	TGCAGTGCTAGAGACCCGCGGCTCGAGCAGTACTTC
many	-	TRBV2	TRBJ1-5	14	CASNGEMPNQPQHF	TGTGCCAGCAATGGGGAGATGCCCAATCAGCCCCAGCATTTT
many	TRBD2	TRBV11-2	TRBJ2-1	15	CASSFGTSGYNEQFF	TGTGCCAGCAGCTTCGGGACTAGCGGCTACAATGAGCAGTTCTTC
few	-	TRBV6-1	TRBJ2-1	15	CAVAASGEVYNERFF	TGTGCCGTTGCGGCCTCAGGGGAGGTATACAATGAGCGGTTCTTC
-	TRBD2	TRBV6-5	TRBJ2-1	17	CASSRTSGSQFDNEQFF	TGTGCCAGCAGCCGGACTAGCGGGAGTCAGTTCGACAATGAGCAGTTCTTC
many	TRBD2	TRBV11-2	TRBJ2-1	15	CASSSLAGAYNEQFF	TGTGCCAGCAGCTCACTAGCGGGAGCTTACAATGAGCAGTTCTTC
many	-	TRBV2	TRBJ1-1	13	CASTTVMGAEAFF	TGTGCCAGCACTACTGTGATGGGGGCCGAAGCTTTCTTT
-	-	TRBV9	TRBJ2-5	17	CASSVGPSTRGGETQYF	TGTGCCAGCAGCGTAGGCCCCTCGACTAGAGGTGGGGAGACCCAGTACTTC
many	-	TRBV20-1	TRBJ2-5	14	CSATPGRVEETQYF	TGCAGTGCTACACCGGGTCGCGTCGAAGAGACCCAGTACTTC
many	TRBD1	TRBV19	TRBJ1-1	17	CASMGKRTGIKNTEAFF	TGTGCCAGTATGGGAAAAAGGACAGGGATTAAGAACACTGAAGCTTTCTTT
many	-	TRBV7-8	TRBJ2-4	15	CASSLYLGAKNIQYF	TGTGCCAGCAGCTTATACCTCGGGGCCAAAAACATTCAGTACTTC
few	TRBD2	TRBV7-9	TRBJ2-2	15	CASSLGLDYTGELFF	TGTGCCAGCAGCTTGGGACTAGATTACACCGGAGAGCTGTTTTTT
few	TRBD1	TRBV6-1	TRBJ1-3	17	CVSSPLGQADSGNTIYF	TGTGTCAGCAGTCCCTTGGGACAGGCCGACTCTGGAAACACCATATATTTT
-	-	TRBV20-1	TRBJ1-1	13	CSASTGAYTEAFF	TGCAGTGCTTCTACAGGAGCTTACACTGAGGCTTTCTTT
many	TRBD1	TRBV3-1	TRBJ2-7	13	CASSLRDRYEQYF	TGTGCCAGCAGCCTCCGGGACAGATACGAGCAGTACTTC
-	-	TRBV11-1	TRBJ2-2	17	CASSLAVGGGGTGELFF	TGTGCCAGCAGCTTAGCCGTTGGCGGAGGAGGCACCGGGGAGCTGTTTTTT
-	TRBD2	TRBV7-8	TRBJ2-5	16	CASSLRLAANQETQYF	TGTGCCAGCAGCCTGAGACTAGCGGCAAACCAAGAGACCCAGTACTTC
many	-	TRBV6-1	TRBJ2-7	14	CASSERGVVYEQYF	TGTGCCAGCAGTGAAAGGGGCGTAGTCTACGAGCAGTACTTC
few	-	TRBV27	TRBJ1-2	15	CASSLSGHSVGGYTF	TGTGCCAGCAGTTTATCGGGACATAGCGTAGGTGGCTACACCTTC
many	-	TRBV6-5	TRBJ1-2	12	CASSYSGYGYTF	TGTGCCAGCAGTTACTCTGGCTATGGCTACACCTTC
many	TRBD1	TRBV30	TRBJ2-2	16	CAWSVRGGSNTGELFF	TGTGCCTGGAGTGTACGAGGGGGCTCGAACACCGGGGAGCTGTTTTTT
many	TRBD2	TRBV5-1	TRBJ2-7	20	CASSLGGGMTSALPIYEQYF	TGCGCCAGCAGCTTAGGAGGGGGGATGACTAGCGCCCTCCCCATCTACGAGCAGTACTTC
many	TRBD1	TRBV24-1	TRBJ1-2	13	CATSDFTGGGYTF	TGTGCCACCAGTGATTTTACAGGGGGCGGCTACACCTTC
-	TRBD2	TRBV4-2	TRBJ2-3	16	CASSEGLAGSTDTQYF	TGTGCCAGCAGCGAAGGACTAGCGGGAAGCACAGATACGCAGTATTTT
many	TRBD1	TRBV19	TRBJ1-5	16	CASKEDRVGINQPQHF	TGTGCCAGTAAAGAGGACAGGGTTGGAATAAATCAGCCCCAGCATTTT
many	-	TRBV9	TRBJ2-3	15	CASSPGALNTDTQYF	TGTGCCAGCAGCCCCGGGGCGCTTAACACAGATACGCAGTATTTT
many	TRBD2	TRBV6-1	TRBJ2-1	16	CASSSSGRVSYNEQFF	TGTGCCAGCAGTAGTAGCGGGAGAGTATCCTACAATGAGCAGTTCTTC
many	-	TRBV11-3	TRBJ2-1	16	CASSFLLGGNYNEQFF	TGTGCCAGCAGCTTTTTGTTGGGAGGTAACTACAATGAGCAGTTCTTC
many	-	TRBV6-1	TRBJ1-1	10	CASSDRRAFF	TGTGCCAGCAGTGACCGGAGGGCTTTCTTT
-	-	TRBV4-1	TRBJ1-1	16	CASSSGTGWGITEAFF	TGCGCCAGCAGCTCCGGGACGGGGTGGGGAATCACTGAAGCTTTCTTT
-	-	TRBV7-8	TRBJ2-7	12	CASSPLIYEQYF	TGTGCCAGCAGCCCCCTAATCTACGAGCAGTACTTC